The 24 T cell receptor beta chains below all came from one sample that was sequenced in a study of identifying expanded T cells in peripheral blood. TCRdb keeps only in-frame clones here, not all; method: immunoSEQ multiplex PCR. Altogether roughly 100,000 clones are present, more than 70% being singletons, with the ten largest covering roughly 13%. The sequenced sample consisted of blood. Every receptor here comes from a person aged 18 to 75 in good health.

The genes are TRBV28 and TRBJ1-2; 7 bases match TRBD1. With V trimmed by 6 bases and J by 3 bases, 7 bases remained unmatched. The V gene's germline CDR1 is MDHEN and CDR2 SYDVKM. The CDR3 is 14 residues long. CDR3 nucleotide sequence: TGTGCCAGCAGGCCCGGGACAGCAGACTATGGCTACACCTTC. This encodes CASRPGTADYGYTF.

V usage is TRBV18 and J usage is TRBJ2-1; 10 nucleotides align to TRBD1. CDR1 and CDR2 (germline): KGHSH, LQKENI. CDR3 size: 14 residues. V trimming: 2 bases; J trimming: 9 bases; junction bases outside the gene matches: 4. The CDR3 region is CASSPSGQGGEQFF. The CDR3 DNA is TGTGCCAGCTCACCATCAGGACAGGGGGGTGAGCAGTTCTTC.

V is TRBV7-9 and J is TRBJ1-2; maybe TRBD1 (5 bases). The germline V and J ends were trimmed by 5 bases and 8 bases, with 21 bases remaining between them. The CDR3 is 15 amino acids. Germline assignment: CDR1 SEHNR and CDR2 FQNEAQ (reference sequence). The CDR3 reads CASSQSRSGQEGYTF. DNA of the CDR3: TGTGCCAGCAGCCAAAGTCGCTCAGGGCAGGAAGGCTACACCTTC.

The rearrangement uses TRBV2 and TRBJ2-7, with 7 bases identical to TRBD2. Looked up from germline, CDR1 is SNHLY and CDR2 is FYNNEI. The V gene end was trimmed by 2 bases and the J gene end by 0 bases; junction bases not matched to a gene: 10. CDR3 length: 17 residues. The chain's CDR3 is CASSEQVSSGYSYEQYF. DNA of the CDR3: TGTGCCAGCAGTGAACAGGTATCTAGCGGATACTCCTACGAGCAGTACTTC.

The gene calls are TRBV29-1 and TRBJ2-3, with a tentative D call TRBD1 (5 bases). Deletions cut 4 bases from V and 2 bases from J, with 19 bases between. This CDR3 is 16 amino acids long. The germline V gene encodes CDR1 SQVTM and CDR2 ANQGSEA. CDR3 region: CSVGVLIQGTTDTQYF. For the CDR3, the DNA is TGCAGCGTTGGGGTGCTAATTCAGGGAACCACAGATACGCAGTATTTT.

The genes are TRBV6-5 and TRBJ1-2; 7 bases align to TRBD1. Unmatched junction bases numbered 3, after V lost 4 bases and J lost 1 base. Germline V lookup: CDR1 MNHEY, CDR2 SVGAGI. CDR3 length: 14 amino acids. DNA of the CDR3: TGTGCCAGCAGTTTTGGGACAGTTAACTATGGCTACACCTTC. Translated: CASSFGTVNYGYTF.

The chain carries TRBV6-1 and TRBJ2-5, with 11 nucleotides matching TRBD1. Trimming removed 6 bases from V and 4 bases from J; junction bases left unmatched: 4. Germline CDR1 MNHNS, CDR2 SASEGT. CDR3 length equals 14 residues. CDR3 loop: CASRGDRGRETQYF. Here the CDR3 DNA reads TGTGCCAGCAGAGGGGACAGGGGGAGAGAGACCCAGTACTTC.

This chain connects TRBV18 to TRBJ1-5, with D perhaps matching TRBD1 (6 bases). The CDR3 is made up of 15 amino acids. In germline, CDR1 is KGHSH, CDR2 LQKENI. V was trimmed by 6 bases and J by 4 bases, leaving 16 bases between them. The CDR3 region has the DNA TGTGCCAGCTCTCTCGGACAGTCGGATAATCAGCCCCAGCATTTT. Its protein is CASSLGQSDNQPQHF.

As concerns this clone: At one end, the junction sequence differs from germline, possibly due to a read error. This chain connects TRBV7-2 to TRBJ2-5; TRBD2 aligns across 12 bases. CDR3 length: 14 residues. Germline V gene data show CDR1 as SGHTA and CDR2 as FQGNSA. This chain's CDR3 is CASSLAGGLETQYF. The CDR3 DNA is TGTGCCAGCAGCCTAGCGGGGGGGCTTGAGACCCAGTACTTC.

The chain has TRBV5-1 and TRBJ2-3; D might be TRBD1 or TRBD2, each matching 6 bases. V lost 0 bases and J 4 bases, leaving 9 bases between the germline ends. CDR1 is SGHRS, CDR2 YFSETQ, per germline. The CDR3 runs 14 residues. This chain's CDR3 is CASSLAGAADTQYF. DNA of the CDR3: TGCGCCAGCAGCTTGGCGGGGGCGGCAGATACGCAGTATTTT.

The chain combines TRBV5-6 with TRBJ1-5; TRBD1 aligns across 7 bases. Per the germline V gene, CDR1 is SGHDT and CDR2 is YYEEEE. This CDR3 has 15 residues. After removal of 5 bases from V and 6 bases from J, the junction contained 11 bases not matched to a gene. CDR3 loop: CASSNRMTGFQPQHF. The CDR3 DNA sequence: TGTGCCAGCAGTAACCGGATGACAGGGTTTCAGCCCCAGCATTTT.

Sample share makes this clone medium-sized. The chain combines TRBV2 with TRBJ1-5, with TRBD1 matching 8 bases. This CDR3 is 17 amino acids long. The J segment lost 1 base and the V segment lost 1 base, leaving 6 bases of the junction unmatched. The germline gives CDR1 SNHLY, CDR2 FYNNEI. CDR3 region: CASSEVGTGQSNQPQHF. The CDR3 coding sequence is TGTGCCAGCAGTGAAGTCGGGACAGGCCAAAGCAATCAGCCCCAGCATTTT.

The J gene is TRBJ1-1, the V gene TRBV6-5; 9 nucleotides line up with TRBD1. The J segment lost 3 bases and the V segment lost 4 bases, leaving 3 bases of the junction unmatched. This CDR3 has 14 amino acids. Germline V gene lookup returns CDR1 MNHEY and CDR2 SVGAGI. This CDR3 reads CASSSGQGYTEAFF. CDR3 DNA sequence: TGTGCCAGCAGTTCCGGACAGGGGTACACTGAAGCTTTCTTT.

This clone was detected a few times. The V gene is TRBV25-1, the J gene TRBJ1-2; 7 bases are shared with TRBD1. Germline assignment: CDR1 MGHDK and CDR2 SYGVNS. This CDR3 has 14 amino acids. Trimming removed 4 bases from V and 4 bases from J; junction bases left unmatched: 6. CDR3 sequence reads: CASSAPGDSYGYTF. CDR3 DNA sequence: TGTGCCAGCAGTGCCCCAGGGGACAGCTATGGCTACACCTTC.

The chain carries TRBV29-1 and TRBJ1-4; 8 positions agree with TRBD1. This CDR3 spans 14 amino acids. The J segment lost 8 bases and the V segment lost 5 bases, leaving 10 bases of the junction unmatched. Germline V gene data show CDR1 as SQVTM and CDR2 as ANQGSEA. This CDR3 reads CSVTRTGSGEKLFF. The CDR3 DNA is TGCAGCGTTACCCGGACAGGGTCAGGCGAAAAACTGTTTTTT.

This clone came up once. The DNA for the CDR3 is TGTGCCAGCAGTTTGAAACCCGGGACAGGGATTTCACCCCTCCACTTT. Protein product: CASSLKPGTGISPLHF. The chain links TRBV27 to TRBJ1-6, with TRBD1 identical over 9 bases. The germline CDR1 and CDR2 sequences are MNHEY and SMNVEV (reference sequence). The ends lost 3 bases at V and 9 bases at J; junction bases unmatched: 9. The CDR3 consists of 16 residues.

CDR3 sequence reads: CASSLQGANTNYGYTF. In DNA form, the CDR3 reads TGTGCCAGCAGCTTGCAGGGGGCTAATACTAACTATGGCTACACCTTC. V and J are TRBV7-8 and TRBJ1-2; 8 bases fit TRBD1. The CDR3 has 16 amino acids. Trimming took 3 bases from V and 0 from J; bases not matched to a gene: 6. Germline V gene lookup returns CDR1 SGHVS and CDR2 FQNEAQ.

The chain recombines TRBV19 with TRBJ1-5; D gene ambiguous. CDR3 length: 15 residues. Trimming shortened V by 8 bases and J by 3 bases, and 17 bases separated the two germline ends. Germline values: CDR1 LNHDA, CDR2 SQIVND (reference sequence). The CDR3 loop reads CASSPGQPLNQPQHF. CDR3 coding DNA: TGTGCCAGTTCCCCGGGCCAACCACTCAATCAGCCCCAGCATTTT.

The chain recombines TRBV7-9 with TRBJ2-7; TRBD1 is a possible D gene (5 bases). CDR1 and CDR2 (germline): SEHNR, FQNEAQ (reference sequence). The germline V and J ends were trimmed by 5 bases and 0 bases, with 11 bases remaining between them. The CDR3 is made up of 14 amino acids. The CDR3 nucleotides read TGTGCCAGCAGCCCGAGACAGCTCTCCTACGAGCAGTACTTC. Protein product: CASSPRQLSYEQYF.

The chain links TRBV2 to TRBJ1-5; 9 nucleotides agree with TRBD1. Germline trimming cut 6 bases from V and 5 bases from J; bases unmatched to any gene: 5. The CDR3 has 14 residues. Germline CDR1 is SNHLY and CDR2 is FYNNEI. CDR3 sequence (DNA): TGTGCCAGCAGGAGGGACAGGGCTGATCAGCCCCAGCATTTT. Its protein product is CASRRDRADQPQHF.

This clone came up a few times. The rearrangement joins TRBV9 to TRBJ1-1; D is undetermined. CDR3 length equals 14 residues. V lost 0 bases to trimming and J lost 4 bases, with 10 bases between them. Germline CDR1 SGDLS, CDR2 YYNGEE. This chain's CDR3 is CASSVAQLRTEAFF. The CDR3 nucleotides are TGTGCCAGCAGCGTAGCTCAACTCCGCACTGAAGCTTTCTTT.

The rearrangement joins TRBV6-1 to TRBJ2-7; possibly TRBD1 for D (6 bases). The CDR3 covers 19 residues. V dropped 1 base and J dropped 2 bases, with 24 bases sitting between them. Germline assignment: CDR1 MNHNS and CDR2 SASEGT. The CDR3 loop reads CASSEVDRSTSVRAYEQYF. CDR3 nucleotides: TGTGCCAGCAGTGAAGTTGACAGGAGTACAAGCGTAAGGGCCTACGAGCAGTACTTC.

This clone occurred once. The rearrangement uses TRBV7-9 and TRBJ2-1; TRBD2 matches at 9 bases. V was pared by 5 bases and J by 4 bases, with 6 bases of the junction left unmatched. CDR1 and CDR2 from the germline V gene are SEHNR and FQNEAQ (reference sequence). The CDR3 loop spans 15 amino acids. CDR3 nucleotides: TGTGCCAGCAGCCAGACTAGCGGCAAATACAATGAGCAGTTCTTC. Translating gives CASSQTSGKYNEQFF. Based on the CDR3 plus reference TRBV7-9 and TRBJ2-1, the full variable domain is DTGVSQNPRHKITKRGQNVTFRCDPISEHNRLYWYRQTLGQGPEFLTYFQNEAQLEKSRLLSDRFSAERPKGSFSTLEIQRTEQGDSAMYLCASSQTSGKYNEQFFGPGTRLTVL.

The V call is TRBV2, the J call TRBJ2-5; the match to TRBD2 covers 9 bases. The CDR3 runs to 13 residues. Germline-derived CDR1 and CDR2 are SNHLY and FYNNEI. The V segment lost 8 bases and the J segment 3 bases; nucleotides outside the gene matches: 4. The CDR3 loop reads CASAGGREETQYF. CDR3 nucleotide sequence: TGTGCCAGCGCCGGCGGGAGGGAAGAGACCCAGTACTTC.